The rows below give T cell receptor beta chains drawn from one sample of a study of T cell responses to AZD1222 COVID-19 vaccine. The repertoire was sequenced with immunoSEQ multiplex PCR; TCRdb's copy has only in-frame clones and lacks some. The table lists more than 80,000 clones, approximately 83% of them singletons. The sample here was peripheral blood, taken 28 days after the second AZD1222 dose. These receptor sequences come from an adult who received the AZD1222 COVID-19 vaccine. The CDR3 runs from the conserved cysteine through the conserved F or W. Fields, in order: J gene, V gene, D gene, clone size, CDR3 DNA, CDR3 protein. A D gene is named only where the DNA matches it firmly. Rows give clone size only sometimes, using once, few, many, or a class for an expanded clone.

j_call: TRBJ1-2; v_call: TRBV2; d_call: TRBD1; clone_size: NA; cdr3_nt: TGTGCCAGCAGTCCGCCCCCAGGGGGGGTAACGAGTGGCTACACCTTC; cdr3_aa: CASSPPPGGVTSGYTF
j_call: TRBJ1-1; v_call: TRBV15; d_call: NA; clone_size: NA; cdr3_nt: TGTGCCACCAGCAGAGAAGGGGGATTTGAAGCTTTCTTT; cdr3_aa: CATSREGGFEAFF
j_call: TRBJ2-7; v_call: TRBV5-1; d_call: TRBD1; clone_size: NA; cdr3_nt: TGCGCCAGCAGCTTGGGCGGACAGGGTGGGTCCTACGAGCAGTACTTC; cdr3_aa: CASSLGGQGGSYEQYF
j_call: TRBJ1-1; v_call: TRBV6-5; d_call: NA; clone_size: NA; cdr3_nt: TGTGCCAGCGAGGAAGGGGACATCTTGAACACTGAAGCTTTCTTT; cdr3_aa: CASEEGDILNTEAFF
j_call: TRBJ2-1; v_call: TRBV9; d_call: NA; clone_size: once; cdr3_nt: TGTGCCAGCAGCGTAAGACTAGGTGAGCAGTTCTTC; cdr3_aa: CASSVRLGEQFF
j_call: TRBJ1-1; v_call: TRBV19; d_call: NA; clone_size: NA; cdr3_nt: TGTGCCAGTAGTATAGCTGGGGAAGCTTTCTTT; cdr3_aa: CASSIAGEAFF
j_call: TRBJ1-5; v_call: TRBV18; d_call: NA; clone_size: NA; cdr3_nt: TGTGCCAGCTCACCACCAGGGGCAGTGGGCAATCAGCCCCAGCATTTT; cdr3_aa: CASSPPGAVGNQPQHF
j_call: TRBJ1-6; v_call: TRBV14; d_call: NA; clone_size: NA; cdr3_nt: TGTGCCAGCAGCCAAGTACGAACAAATTCACCCCTCCACTTT; cdr3_aa: CASSQVRTNSPLHF
j_call: TRBJ2-3; v_call: TRBV15; d_call: TRBD2; clone_size: NA; cdr3_nt: TGTGCCACCAGCAGAAATTTGGAAGCGGGGGGATCCAGAGATACGCAGTATTTT; cdr3_aa: CATSRNLEAGGSRDTQYF
j_call: TRBJ2-2; v_call: TRBV19; d_call: NA; clone_size: NA; cdr3_nt: TGTGCCAGTACCGGGAGAGCGAACACCGGGGAGCTGTTTTTT; cdr3_aa: CASTGRANTGELFF
j_call: TRBJ1-2; v_call: TRBV19; d_call: NA; clone_size: NA; cdr3_nt: TGTGCCAGTATTAAATCGGCCAAGAACTATGGCTACACCTTC; cdr3_aa: CASIKSAKNYGYTF
j_call: TRBJ1-6; v_call: TRBV4-3; d_call: NA; clone_size: NA; cdr3_nt: TGCGCCAGCAGCCAAGGGCCTGGACAGCTTAATTCACCCCTCCACTTT; cdr3_aa: CASSQGPGQLNSPLHF
j_call: TRBJ1-5; v_call: TRBV29-1; d_call: NA; clone_size: NA; cdr3_nt: TGCAGCGCCAAGCAGGGTGAGCAGCCCCAGCATTTT; cdr3_aa: CSAKQGEQPQHF
j_call: TRBJ2-5; v_call: TRBV5-1; d_call: NA; clone_size: few; cdr3_nt: TGCGCCAGCAGCCGAGAAGGGGTCCAAGAGACCCAGTACTTC; cdr3_aa: CASSREGVQETQYF
j_call: TRBJ1-5; v_call: TRBV18; d_call: TRBD1; clone_size: NA; cdr3_nt: TGTGCCAGCTCACCCGGGACAGGGGGCAGTCAGCCCCAGCATTTT; cdr3_aa: CASSPGTGGSQPQHF
j_call: TRBJ2-2; v_call: TRBV4-3; d_call: TRBD1; clone_size: NA; cdr3_nt: TGCGCCCGCAGCCGAAGGGGAGACAGGGGATACACCGGGGAGCTGTTTTTT; cdr3_aa: CARSRRGDRGYTGELFF
j_call: TRBJ1-1; v_call: TRBV4-1; d_call: TRBD1; clone_size: NA; cdr3_nt: TGCGCCAGCAGCCAAGATTGGTGGACAGGGCGCTCAGCTTTCTTT; cdr3_aa: CASSQDWWTGRSAFF
j_call: TRBJ2-7; v_call: TRBV13; d_call: NA; clone_size: once; cdr3_nt: TGTGCCAGCAGCTTAACGAGCGGATATAGCTCCTACGAGCAGTACTTC; cdr3_aa: CASSLTSGYSSYEQYF
j_call: TRBJ2-2; v_call: TRBV28; d_call: NA; clone_size: NA; cdr3_nt: TGTGCCAGCAGTTTATATGGCTATCCTACCGGGGAGCTGTTTTTT; cdr3_aa: CASSLYGYPTGELFF
j_call: TRBJ2-2; v_call: TRBV10-1; d_call: TRBD2; clone_size: NA; cdr3_nt: TGCGCCAGCAGTGACCGACTAGCGGGGGGGACCGGGGAGCTGTTTTTT; cdr3_aa: CASSDRLAGGTGELFF
j_call: TRBJ2-2; v_call: TRBV9; d_call: NA; clone_size: few; cdr3_nt: TGTGCCAGCAGCCCCCGGGGGGCGGAGGGCGGCACCGGGGAGCTGTTTTTT; cdr3_aa: CASSPRGAEGGTGELFF
j_call: TRBJ1-5; v_call: TRBV7-9; d_call: NA; clone_size: few; cdr3_nt: TGTGCCAGCAGCTTAGATCTTCAGCCCCAGCATTTT; cdr3_aa: CASSLDLQPQHF
j_call: TRBJ1-6; v_call: TRBV6-5; d_call: TRBD1; clone_size: NA; cdr3_nt: TGTGCCAGCAGCGGGACAGCTTCAAATTCACCCCTCCACTTT; cdr3_aa: CASSGTASNSPLHF
j_call: TRBJ1-1; v_call: TRBV6-5; d_call: TRBD1; clone_size: NA; cdr3_nt: TGTGCCAGCCGAACAGGGGCTAACACTGAAGCTTTCTTT; cdr3_aa: CASRTGANTEAFF
j_call: TRBJ1-4; v_call: TRBV4-1; d_call: NA; clone_size: once; cdr3_nt: TGCGCCAGCAGCCAAGAGAGGGGGTATTATGAAAAACTGTTTTTT; cdr3_aa: CASSQERGYYEKLFF
j_call: TRBJ2-7; v_call: TRBV5-1; d_call: NA; clone_size: NA; cdr3_nt: TGCGCCAGCAGAAACACGGACTCCTACGAGCAGTACTTC; cdr3_aa: CASRNTDSYEQYF
j_call: TRBJ2-7; v_call: TRBV13; d_call: NA; clone_size: NA; cdr3_nt: TGTGCCAGCAGCCACCGGGACAATTACTACGAGCAGTACTTC; cdr3_aa: CASSHRDNYYEQYF
j_call: TRBJ2-3; v_call: TRBV5-4; d_call: TRBD2; clone_size: NA; cdr3_nt: TGTGCCAGCAGCTTGGCCCCGGGACTAGCAGATACGCAGTATTTT; cdr3_aa: CASSLAPGLADTQYF
j_call: TRBJ1-2; v_call: TRBV12-3/TRBV12-4; d_call: NA; clone_size: NA; cdr3_nt: TGTGCCAGCAGTACCGGACAGAGCTACACCTTC; cdr3_aa: CASSTGQSYTF
j_call: TRBJ1-5; v_call: TRBV28; d_call: NA; clone_size: once; cdr3_nt: TGTGCCAGCAGTTTATTGGCCAGCGATCAGCCCCAGCATTTT; cdr3_aa: CASSLLASDQPQHF
j_call: TRBJ1-6; v_call: TRBV7-2; d_call: NA; clone_size: once; cdr3_nt: TGTGCCAGCAGCTTAGTTCGGGAGAGAGGGAATTCACCCCTCCACTTT; cdr3_aa: CASSLVRERGNSPLHF
j_call: TRBJ2-1; v_call: TRBV19; d_call: NA; clone_size: once; cdr3_nt: TGTGCCAGTAAAGTTGTAGGGCGGAATGAGCAGTTCTTC; cdr3_aa: CASKVVGRNEQFF
j_call: TRBJ2-2; v_call: TRBV2; d_call: NA; clone_size: NA; cdr3_nt: TGTGCCAGCCTTCCCTCGTTCGATAACACCGGGGAGCTGTTTTTT; cdr3_aa: CASLPSFDNTGELFF